The 20 T cell receptor beta chains given below trace back to one sample, sequenced in a study of post-analysis software for immune sequencing data. Study-level findings and limits: In patients, about five TRBV segments were more frequent than in controls, with TRBV5-6, TRBV5-1 and TRBV20-1 among them.

Researchers reported that TCR beta cDNA libraries carried unique molecular identifiers. TCRdb processed the PCR reads anew with MiXCR; each CDR3 protein has one entry. The data hold under 900,000 distinct CDR3 sequences, with around 50% observed a single time. No antigen is known for these receptors. Sequencing input: blood. The receptor source for this set is a girl aged 10 to 17 with multiple sclerosis.

This clonotype was seen a handful of times. The gene calls are TRBV6-5 and TRBJ1-2, with TRBD1 matching over 8 bases. V lost 6 bases, J lost 4 bases, and 13 bases stayed unmatched. The CDR3 extends over 16 amino acids. Germline V gene lookup returns CDR1 MNHEY and CDR2 SVGAGI. For the CDR3, the DNA is TGTGCCAGCAGGACCCTTCCCGGGACAGGCCCCTATGGCTACACCTTC. Its protein product is CASRTLPGTGPYGYTF.

The chain uses TRBV2 and TRBJ2-1; tentative D call: TRBD1 (5 bases). The CDR3 totals 12 residues. Trimming pared 8 bases from V and 9 bases from J, leaving 14 bases between. The germline V gene encodes CDR1 SNHLY and CDR2 FYNNEI. The CDR3 nucleotides are TGTGCCAGCGTCGGCTATCAGGGTGAGCAGTTCTTC. Its protein product is CASVGYQGEQFF.

The CDR3 nucleotides read TGCAGTGCTCGGCTCTTTAGCGGGAGATACAATGAGCAGTTCTTC. This translates into CSARLFSGRYNEQFF. The chain couples TRBV20-1 to TRBJ2-1; TRBD2 matches at 9 bases. The CDR3 is 15 amino acids. Germline CDR1 and CDR2: DFQATT and SNEGSKA (reference sequence). The J segment lost 4 bases and the V segment lost 5 bases, leaving 9 bases of the junction unmatched.

V usage is TRBV2 and J usage is TRBJ1-1; no clear D gene. There are 11 residues in the CDR3. Germline assignment: CDR1 SNHLY and CDR2 FYNNEI. Deletions cut 10 bases from V and 8 bases from J, with 14 bases between. This chain's CDR3 is CAIRGGPEAFF. The CDR3 coding sequence is TGTGCCATACGGGGAGGGCCCGAAGCTTTCTTT. Using reference TRBV2 and TRBJ1-1 for the parts outside the CDR3, the full variable domain is EPEVTQTPSHQVTQMGQEVILRCVPISNHLYFYWYRQILGQKVEFLVSFYNNEISEKSEIFDDQFSVERPDGSNFTLKIRSTKLEDSAMYFCAIRGGPEAFFGQGTRLTVV.

V usage is TRBV5-5 and J usage is TRBJ2-3; the match to TRBD2 covers 9 bases. Germline values: CDR1 SGHKS, CDR2 YYEKEE (reference sequence). CDR3 length: 17 amino acids. Trimming at V came to 3 bases and at J to 3 bases, leaving 11 bases not matched to a gene. CDR3 in amino acids: CASSYTLRGGMTDTQYF. DNA of the CDR3: TGTGCCAGCAGCTATACCTTGCGGGGGGGTATGACAGATACGCAGTATTTT.

The chain has TRBV5-5 and TRBJ1-4, with 10 bases fitting TRBD1. Germline values: CDR1 SGHKS, CDR2 YYEKEE (reference sequence). V lost 3 bases and J lost 8; bases outside the gene matches: 4. CDR3 length equals 14 residues. The CDR3 loop reads CASSWGQGREKLFF. The CDR3 bases are TGTGCCAGCAGCTGGGGACAGGGGCGAGAAAAACTGTTTTTT.

The chain recombines TRBV20-1 with TRBJ2-5; no clear D gene. Trimming took 0 bases from V and 2 from J, leaving 7 bases between them. The CDR3 has 13 residues. Germline lookup yields CDR1 DFQATT and CDR2 SNEGSKA (reference sequence). The CDR3 loop is CSARDMGQETQYF. Written as DNA, the CDR3 is TGCAGTGCTAGAGATATGGGGCAAGAGACCCAGTACTTC.

The rearrangement joins TRBV12-3 or TRBV12-4 to TRBJ2-7; weak D call: TRBD1 (7 bases). The CDR3 runs to 13 residues. Trimming left V 4 bases short and J 6 bases short, with 13 bases between. The CDR3 nucleotides are TGTGCCAGCAGTTATATTCAGGGGGGCGAGCAGTACTTC. It specifies CASSYIQGGEQYF.

The rearrangement links TRBV21-1 to TRBJ2-5; the table assigns TRBD1, which was not confirmed against the DNA. TRBV21-1 is described as a pseudogene. The CDR3 has 16 amino acids. The CDR3 DNA reads TGTGCCAGCAGCAACAGGGGCTCCTGCGCTCAAGAGACCCAGTACTTC. As protein: CASSNRGSCAQETQYF.

The chain carries TRBV15 and TRBJ2-3, with D perhaps TRBD2 (6 bases). Trimming stripped 2 bases from V and 2 bases from J, with 14 bases between. There are 16 residues in the CDR3. In germline, CDR1 is LNHNV, CDR2 YYDKDF (reference sequence). The CDR3 protein is CATSRRGRPSTDTQYF. The CDR3 DNA reads as TGTGCCACCAGCAGACGGGGGAGACCCTCCACAGATACGCAGTATTTT.

This clonotype was found a few times. The V call is TRBV6-1, the J call TRBJ2-1; TRBD2 is a possible D gene (6 bases). This CDR3 region has 13 residues. Germline CDR1 is MNHNS and CDR2 is SASEGT. V lost 8 bases and J 12 bases, leaving 20 bases between the germline ends. The CDR3 DNA follows: TGTGCCAGCGGTCGGGATAGGGAGGCAGCGCAGTTCTTC. The encoded protein is CASGRDREAAQFF.

This clonotype was picked up a small number of times. The chain carries TRBV29-1 and TRBJ1-3, with a possible D match to TRBD1 (6 bases). The CDR3 is 13 residues long. Germline CDR1 and CDR2: SQVTM and ANQGSEA. Trimming shortened V by 7 bases and J by 4 bases, and 14 bases separated the two germline ends. The CDR3 is CSGLTGYGNTIYF. The DNA of the CDR3 is TGCAGCGGACTGACAGGCTACGGAAACACCATATATTTT.

This rearrangement joins TRBV11-2 to TRBJ2-3; D is perhaps TRBD2 (5 bases). The CDR3 consists of 18 residues. Deletions cut 3 bases from V and 1 base from J, with 20 bases between. The germline V gene encodes CDR1 SGHAT and CDR2 FQNNGV. The CDR3 protein is CASSFVREEELGTDTQYF. DNA for the CDR3: TGTGCCAGCAGCTTTGTCCGGGAAGAGGAGCTCGGCACAGATACGCAGTATTTT.

This clonotype was counted only a few times. The chain carries TRBV20-1 and TRBJ2-3, with 9 bases lining up with TRBD2. Germline assignment: CDR1 DFQATT and CDR2 SNEGSKA (reference sequence). J lost 3 bases, V lost 6 bases, and 10 bases had no gene match. The CDR3 length is 15 residues. Here the CDR3 DNA reads TGCAGTGCATTCCGTAGCGGGGGTGGAACAGATACGCAGTATTTT. It yields the protein CSAFRSGGGTDTQYF.

The chain joins TRBV12-3 or TRBV12-4 to TRBJ1-6, with 8 bases fitting TRBD1. The CDR3 runs to 14 residues. V trimming: 5 bases; J trimming: 9 bases; junction bases outside the gene matches: 6. The CDR3 region has the DNA TGTGCCAGCAGTCTCGGACAGGGAAGTTCACCCCTCCACTTT. Translation gives CASSLGQGSSPLHF.

This clonotype was counted only a few times. The V and J genes are TRBV20-1 and TRBJ2-5; no clear D. Trimming shortened V by 6 bases and J by 2 bases, and 19 bases separated the two germline ends. CDR3 size: 15 residues. Germline loops: CDR1 DFQATT, CDR2 SNEGSKA (reference sequence). CDR3 protein: CSARAPWQAQETQYF. The CDR3 DNA reads TGCAGTGCACGGGCTCCGTGGCAGGCACAAGAGACCCAGTACTTC.

A remark on this clonotype: Mismatch with germline at one junction end may stem from a read error. This chain links TRBV5-1 with TRBJ2-1; D may be TRBD2 (7 bases). The CDR3 is 15 residues long. The germline V gene encodes CDR1 SGHRS and CDR2 YFSETQ. CDR3 coding DNA: TGCGCCAGCAGAAAGGGGGGAGGGCCATCTAATGAGCAGTTTTTC. It specifies CASRKGGGPSNEQFF.

The chain joins TRBV6-2 or TRBV6-3 to TRBJ2-4; possible D gene TRBD1, 5 bases. Germline V gives CDR1 MNHEY, CDR2 SVGEGT. Trimming cost V 6 bases and J 14 bases, with 20 bases left between them. The CDR3 contains 13 residues. CDR3 amino acids: CASSLVKVGREYF. The CDR3 nucleotides are TGTGCCAGCAGCCTAGTAAAGGTGGGCAGGGAGTACTTC.

This chain connects TRBV3-1 to TRBJ2-1, with 7 nucleotides matching TRBD2. The CDR3 runs 16 residues. The V gene end was trimmed by 4 bases and the J gene end by 1 base; junction bases not matched to a gene: 7. Germline values: CDR1 LGHDT, CDR2 YNNKEL (reference sequence). The CDR3 loop reads CASSPSGGRSYNEQFF. The CDR3 DNA follows: TGTGCCAGCAGCCCCTCGGGAGGAAGGTCCTACAATGAGCAGTTCTTC.

The chain is built from TRBV14 and TRBJ2-5; D perhaps matches TRBD1 (5 bases). This CDR3 is 15 amino acids long. Germline V CDR1 and CDR2: SGHDN, FVKESK. Trimming removed 5 bases from V and 0 bases from J, with 13 bases in between. The CDR3 DNA follows: TGTGCCAGCAGCGTCCACAGGAGCTACCAAGAGACCCAGTACTTC. It specifies CASSVHRSYQETQYF.